A single sample gave rise to the 29 T cell receptor beta chains below, sequenced in a study of T cell changes during pregnancy in multiple sclerosis. Using immunoSEQ multiplex PCR, the repertoire was profiled, and TCRdb retains in-frame clones only, with some absent. The sample lists about 99,000 clones; approximately 93% were seen once. The sequencing used peripheral blood, collected after pregnancy. Receptors were obtained from a female donor with multiple sclerosis, enrolled in a pregnancy study.

The table lists this clone with a count of one. The chain links TRBV27 to TRBJ1-2; 7 bases are a match to TRBD1. The CDR3 runs to 15 residues. V lost 5 bases to trimming and J lost 1 base; unmatched junction nucleotides: 7. Per germline, CDR1 MNHEY and CDR2 SMNVEV (reference sequence). The CDR3 sequence is CASSLDRVGNYGYTF. DNA of the CDR3: TGTGCCAGCAGTCTCGACAGGGTGGGTAACTATGGCTACACCTTC.

V and J are TRBV28 and TRBJ2-1; the match to TRBD1 covers 7 bases. Germline V gene data show CDR1 as MDHEN and CDR2 as SYDVKM. There are 16 residues in the CDR3. Losses at the gene ends were 6 bases for V and 4 bases for J; bases not matched to a gene: 12. CDR3 bases: TGTGCCAGCAGCCGCTATGACAGGGCCAGTTACAATGAGCAGTTCTTC. Protein sequence: CASSRYDRASYNEQFF.

The V and J genes are TRBV4-2 and TRBJ2-7; 15 bases match TRBD2. Germline lookup yields CDR1 LGHNA and CDR2 YNFKEQ. Trimming cost V 4 bases and J 6 bases; bases outside gene matches: 10. The CDR3 consists of 17 residues. CDR3 nucleotides: TGTGCCAGCAGCCCCTCCTGGACTAGCGGGAGGGAACGCGAGCAGTACTTC. As protein: CASSPSWTSGREREQYF.

The CDR3 loop is CSVGDRQSYNEQFF. The DNA for the CDR3 is TGCAGCGTGGGGGACAGACAAAGTTACAATGAGCAGTTCTTC. V is TRBV29-1 and J is TRBJ2-1, with 7 bases that match TRBD1. V trimming: 6 bases; J trimming: 4 bases; junction bases outside the gene matches: 9. The CDR3 has 14 amino acids. Germline loops: CDR1 SQVTM, CDR2 ANQGSEA.

This sequence joins TRBV27 and TRBJ1-2; D unresolved. Trimming took off 0 bases at V and 3 bases at J, with 5 bases between the two ends. CDR1 is MNHEY and CDR2 is SMNVEV in the germline V gene (reference sequence). CDR3 length: 13 amino acids. This CDR3 reads CASSLSRHYGYTF. DNA of the CDR3: TGTGCCAGCAGTTTATCGCGGCACTATGGCTACACCTTC.

As to this clone: No conserved phenylalanine or tryptophan is present at the end of the CDR3, so a read error is the likely explanation. The genes are TRBV5-1 and TRBJ2-7, with 7 bases aligning to TRBD1. V gave up 0 bases and J gave up 2 bases; unmatched junction bases: 2. Germline V gene data show CDR1 as SGHRS and CDR2 as YFSETQ. The CDR3 runs to 14 residues. The CDR3 loop is CASSLEQGAYEQYL. CDR3 DNA: TGCGCCAGCAGCTTGGAGCAGGGGGCCTACGAGCAGTACCTC.

Comment on this clone: Relative to the germline gene, one junction end is altered; a read error may explain this. The chain employs TRBV5-4 and TRBJ1-2; tentatively, D is TRBD1 (5 bases). CDR1 and CDR2 from the germline V gene are SGHNT and YYREEE (reference sequence). The CDR3 loop spans 13 amino acids. Here the CDR3 DNA reads TGTGCCAGCAGCTTGGGACAGACCTATGGCTGCACCTTC. Translation gives CASSLGQTYGCTF.

The chain uses TRBV27 and TRBJ2-1; the D is unclear. V lost 6 bases to trimming and J lost 5 bases, with 11 bases between them. CDR1 MNHEY and CDR2 SMNVEV come from the germline V gene (reference sequence). This CDR3 region has 13 residues. The CDR3 region has the DNA TGTGCCAGCAGCCCACTTCCTAACAATGAGCAGTTCTTC. It encodes CASSPLPNNEQFF.

The V gene is TRBV7-9, the J gene TRBJ1-4, with 8 nucleotides matching TRBD1. V dropped 5 bases and J dropped 8; count of bases not matched to a gene: 7. The CDR3 is 14 residues long. Per the germline V gene, CDR1 is SEHNR and CDR2 is FQNEAQ (reference sequence). The CDR3 spells CASSPGTGQEKLFF. The CDR3 nucleotides read TGTGCCAGCAGCCCGGGGACAGGTCAAGAAAAACTGTTTTTT.

V and J are TRBV19 and TRBJ2-3; D is unclear. The CDR3 has 12 amino acids. CDR1 is LNHDA, CDR2 SQIVND, per germline (reference sequence). V was cut by 6 bases and J by 4 bases, with 8 bases left in between. Written as DNA, the CDR3 is TGTGCCAGTAGCGAGGATGCAGATACGCAGTATTTT. Translation gives CASSEDADTQYF.

The CDR3 DNA is TGTGCCAGCAGCCAAGTCGAGGCCTGGAAAAACTCTGGAAACACCATATATTTT. This codes for CASSQVEAWKNSGNTIYF. This sequence joins TRBV4-2 and TRBJ1-3; unclear D gene. Trimming shortened V by 1 base and J by 0 bases, and 16 bases separated the two germline ends. CDR1 LGHNA and CDR2 YNFKEQ come from the germline V gene. The CDR3 runs to 18 residues.

This chain joins TRBV6-5 and TRBJ1-6, with 9 bases lining up with TRBD1. After removal of 5 bases from V and 10 bases from J, the junction contained 3 bases not matched to a gene. The CDR3 contains 13 residues. The V gene's germline CDR1 is MNHEY and CDR2 SVGAGI. CDR3 protein: CASSGTGRSPLHF. CDR3 sequence (DNA): TGTGCCAGCAGTGGGACAGGGAGATCACCCCTCCACTTT.

V and J are TRBV5-1 and TRBJ2-2; 10 nucleotides align to TRBD2. Looked up from germline, CDR1 is SGHRS and CDR2 is YFSETQ. The V and J ends lost 4 bases and 6 bases, in that order; junction bases with no gene match: 6. CDR3 length equals 15 residues. CDR3 sequence (DNA): TGCGCCAGCAGCGCCGGGACTAGCGCTGCCGGGGAGCTGTTTTTT. Protein: CASSAGTSAAGELFF.

The chain is built from TRBV5-1 and TRBJ2-7; D possibly corresponds to TRBD1 (6 bases). V lost 0 bases to trimming and J lost 7 bases, with 11 bases between them. The CDR3 has 13 residues. Germline values: CDR1 SGHRS, CDR2 YFSETQ. This CDR3 is CASSLAEQGEQYF. For the CDR3, the DNA is TGCGCCAGCAGCTTGGCCGAACAGGGTGAGCAGTACTTC.

The chain is built from TRBV2 and TRBJ2-1; a weak D match, TRBD2 (6 bases). Germline V gene lookup returns CDR1 SNHLY and CDR2 FYNNEI. This CDR3 contains 16 residues. V was trimmed by 0 bases and J by 6 bases, leaving 15 bases between them. The CDR3 DNA reads TGTGCCAGCAGTGAAGCGCTTCGGAGGGTAGTCAATGAGCAGTTCTTC. Translation: CASSEALRRVVNEQFF.

This clone appeared a single time. This chain connects TRBV2 to TRBJ2-7, with 7 bases identical to TRBD2. The CDR3 totals 13 residues. Germline lookup yields CDR1 SNHLY and CDR2 FYNNEI. V shed 6 bases, J shed 3 bases, and the junction held 5 bases outside the gene matches. For the CDR3, the DNA is TGTGCCAGCAGGAAGGGGACTATCTACGAGCAGTACTTC. Its translation: CASRKGTIYEQYF.

This chain joins TRBV9 and TRBJ2-2; D is perhaps TRBD2 (6 bases). With 2 bases removed from V and 6 bases from J, the gap between germline ends came to 14 bases. CDR1 and CDR2 (germline): SGDLS, YYNGEE. The length of the CDR3 is 15 residues. The CDR3 is CASSVGGPGAGELFF. DNA of the CDR3: TGTGCCAGCAGCGTTGGAGGGCCCGGGGCCGGGGAGCTGTTTTTT. The entire variable domain, with the rest obtained from reference TRBV9 and TRBJ2-2, is as follows: DSGVTQTPKHLITATGQRVTLRCSPRSGDLSVYWYQQSLDQGLQFLIQYYNGEERAKGNILERFSAQQFPDLHSELNLSSLELGDSALYFCASSVGGPGAGELFFGEGSRLTVL.

The chain employs TRBV28 and TRBJ2-7; TRBD2 matches 13 bases. J lost 2 bases, V lost 3 bases, and 10 bases had no gene match. The CDR3 is made up of 18 amino acids. Germline CDR1 reads MDHEN; CDR2 reads SYDVKM. Written as DNA, the CDR3 is TGTGCCAGCAGTTTGGGGACTAGCGGGAAGGTCATGGCCTACGAGCAGTACTTC. Protein sequence: CASSLGTSGKVMAYEQYF.

This chain uses TRBV5-1 with TRBJ2-6, with D perhaps TRBD2 (6 bases). With 4 bases removed from V and 2 bases from J, the gap between germline ends came to 13 bases. Germline V gene sequence: CDR1 SGHRS, CDR2 YFSETQ. This CDR3 region has 16 residues. CDR3 nucleotides: TGCGCCAGCAGCCCCGGGCGGGGAGCTGGGGCCAACGTCCTGACTTTC. Residues: CASSPGRGAGANVLTF.

The chain carries TRBV28 and TRBJ1-2; D is uncertain. Germline values: CDR1 MDHEN, CDR2 SYDVKM. V lost 2 bases and J 4 bases, leaving 14 bases between the germline ends. The CDR3 spans 15 residues. This CDR3 is CASSLNGRLSYGYTF. The CDR3 DNA reads as TGTGCCAGCAGTTTAAACGGAAGACTGTCCTATGGCTACACCTTC.

The V call is TRBV29-1, the J call TRBJ2-1; the D gene is possibly TRBD2 (5 bases). V shed 0 bases and J shed 0 bases, with 15 bases lying between them. This CDR3 has 17 amino acids. Germline V gene data show CDR1 as SQVTM and CDR2 as ANQGSEA. The CDR3 region has the DNA TGCAGCGTTGAAGATGATGTAGCGCCTAGCTCCTACAATGAGCAGTTCTTC. Translating it yields CSVEDDVAPSSYNEQFF.

This rearrangement joins TRBV5-1 to TRBJ2-1; tentative D call: TRBD2 (6 bases). The germline V gene has CDR1 SGHRS and CDR2 YFSETQ. The CDR3 contains 15 residues. Trimming took off 1 base at V and 0 bases at J, with 8 bases between the two ends. The DNA of the CDR3 is TGCGCCAGCAGCTTGATGGGGGGCTCCTACAATGAGCAGTTCTTC. Translating gives CASSLMGGSYNEQFF.

The J gene is TRBJ2-7, the V gene TRBV9, with D unresolved. The germline gives CDR1 SGDLS, CDR2 YYNGEE. The CDR3 is 13 residues long. V dropped 0 bases and J dropped 2 bases, with 6 bases sitting between them. CDR3: CASSVGATYEQYF. The DNA for the CDR3 is TGTGCCAGCAGCGTAGGGGCCACCTACGAGCAGTACTTC.

This clone came up once. Here the CDR3 reads CAWSVYRGRTGELFF. As DNA, the CDR3 is TGTGCCTGGAGTGTATACAGGGGGCGGACCGGGGAGCTGTTTTTT. J is TRBJ2-2 and V is TRBV30; the match to TRBD1 covers 9 bases. Germline V gene lookup returns CDR1 GTSNPN and CDR2 SVGIG (reference sequence). After removal of 0 bases from V and 5 bases from J, the junction contained 4 bases not matched to a gene. CDR3 length equals 15 residues.

In this sample, this clone turned up once. The chain combines TRBV4-1 with TRBJ2-7, with TRBD2 matching 14 bases. Germline CDR1 is MGHRA and CDR2 is YSYEKL. After removal of 1 base from V and 4 bases from J, the junction contained 6 bases not matched to a gene. The length of the CDR3 is 17 residues. CDR3 sequence (DNA): TGCGCCAGCAGCCAAGCCGGGACTAGCGGGAGTTTTTACGAGCAGTACTTC. Amino acids: CASSQAGTSGSFYEQYF.

The V and J genes are TRBV6-4 and TRBJ2-2; TRBD1 agrees at 9 bases. Germline CDR1 MRHNA, CDR2 SNTAGT. J gave up 0 bases and V 5 bases, and 1 base lay outside the gene matches. The CDR3 contains 15 residues. In DNA form, the CDR3 reads TGTGCCAGCAGTAGACAGGGGGCGAACACCGGGGAGCTGTTTTTT. Translating gives CASSRQGANTGELFF.

The chain recombines TRBV10-1 with TRBJ1-4; no reliable D call. V was shortened by 2 bases and J by 6 bases, with 10 bases between the two germline ends. Germline CDR1 reads WNHNN; CDR2 reads SYGVQD (reference sequence). The CDR3 loop spans 14 amino acids. The CDR3 nucleotides read TGCGCCAGCAGTGAGACGGGAGAGGATGAAAAACTGTTTTTT. Encoded protein: CASSETGEDEKLFF.

V is TRBV29-1 and J is TRBJ2-3; tentative D call: TRBD2 (6 bases). V was pared by 7 bases and J by 4 bases, with 21 bases between. Per germline, CDR1 SQVTM and CDR2 ANQGSEA. This CDR3 has 15 amino acids. This CDR3 is CSARRDLSRSDTQYF. For the CDR3, the DNA is TGCAGCGCACGCCGGGACTTGAGTCGGTCAGATACGCAGTATTTT.

The rearrangement joins TRBV14 to TRBJ1-2; 10 bases are shared with TRBD1. The CDR3 consists of 16 residues. Germline assignment: CDR1 SGHDN and CDR2 FVKESK. J lost 6 bases, V lost 4 bases, and 11 bases had no gene match. In DNA, the CDR3 is TGTGCCAGCAGCCGGGACAGGGGCGCGGTGCGTGATGGCTACACCTTC. It codes for CASSRDRGAVRDGYTF.